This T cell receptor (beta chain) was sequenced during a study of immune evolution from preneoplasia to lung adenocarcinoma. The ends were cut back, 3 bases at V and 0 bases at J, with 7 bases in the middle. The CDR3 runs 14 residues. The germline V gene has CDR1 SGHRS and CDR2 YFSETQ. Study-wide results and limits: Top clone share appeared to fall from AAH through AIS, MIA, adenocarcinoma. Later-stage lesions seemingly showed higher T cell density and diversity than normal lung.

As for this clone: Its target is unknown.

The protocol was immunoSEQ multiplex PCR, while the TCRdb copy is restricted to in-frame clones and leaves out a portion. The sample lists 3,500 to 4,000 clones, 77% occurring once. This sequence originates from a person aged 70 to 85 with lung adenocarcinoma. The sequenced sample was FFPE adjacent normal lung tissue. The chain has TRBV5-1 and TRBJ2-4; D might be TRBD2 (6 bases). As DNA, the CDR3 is TGCGCCAGCAGCTGGGGGGTAGCCAAAAACATTCAGTACTTC. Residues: CASSWGVAKNIQYF.